One T cell receptor (beta chain) is described in this entry. Authors' analysis steps: Amplification of reference gene primers was used by the study to estimate nucleated cell counts. Profiling relied on immunoSEQ multiplex PCR, and the TCRdb table lists in-frame clones only, not all of them. V, J and clone size were drawn from that table, and D and trimming were deduced from the DNA. The sample contains about 400,000 clones, 89% of which appear only once. There are 16 residues in the CDR3. After removal of 9 bases from V and 4 bases from J, the junction contained 15 bases not matched to a gene. Germline-derived CDR1 and CDR2 are MRHNA and SNTAGT. These data are taken from a study of blood T cell repertoires in COVID-19. For the study at large: The study drew acute and convalescent COVID-19 samples from the United States, Italy and Spain.

This chain uses TRBV6-4 with TRBJ2-1; TRBD2 matches at 7 bases. The sample taken for sequencing was peripheral blood. This receptor was taken from a man in his forties with acute or convalescent COVID-19. DNA of the CDR3: TGTGCCAGTACACTAGCGCCGAATCGTAGGTACAATGAGCAGTTCTTC. This sequence encodes CASTLAPNRRYNEQFF.